The clone carrying this TCR beta chain has a count of ten or more. The target antigen is unknown. Time point of the sample: newly diagnosed GD, antithyroid drugs for less than 3 months. RNA isolated from PBMCs was used to make the TCR library. Building of the TCR beta libraries involved iRepertoire HTBI primers and Arm-PCR of CDR3 regions. TCRdb re-analysed the multiplex PCR reads in MiXCR, keeping a single row per CDR3 protein. Seen here are 400,000 to 450,000 distinct CDR3 sequences, about a sixth observed once, and the top ten hold roughly 10%. The germline V gene encodes CDR1 KGHSH and CDR2 LQKENI. The CDR3 has 16 residues. Trimming cost V 3 bases and J 3 bases, with 18 bases left between them. The sample comes from a study of regulatory T cells in long-lasting Graves disease. Study results and limitations: TCR diversity was lower in persistent Graves' patients (versus newly diagnosed ones).

In addition, the sample was reused for a study of T cells in Graves' hyperthyroidism and ophthalmopathy. That source adds: First-round RT-PCR targeting the TCR CDR3 was performed with the HTBI primer set.

The origin of this receptor is a woman aged 25 to 45 with Graves disease. The chain employs TRBV18 and TRBJ2-7; maybe TRBD2 (6 bases). Sequences were derived from peripheral blood mononuclear cells (PBMCs), sampled at new diagnosis, from a patient treated with antithyroid drugs. CDR3 amino acids: CASSPSSEGNIYEQYF. The DNA of the CDR3 is TGTGCCAGCTCACCCTCTAGCGAGGGGAACATCTACGAGCAGTACTTC.